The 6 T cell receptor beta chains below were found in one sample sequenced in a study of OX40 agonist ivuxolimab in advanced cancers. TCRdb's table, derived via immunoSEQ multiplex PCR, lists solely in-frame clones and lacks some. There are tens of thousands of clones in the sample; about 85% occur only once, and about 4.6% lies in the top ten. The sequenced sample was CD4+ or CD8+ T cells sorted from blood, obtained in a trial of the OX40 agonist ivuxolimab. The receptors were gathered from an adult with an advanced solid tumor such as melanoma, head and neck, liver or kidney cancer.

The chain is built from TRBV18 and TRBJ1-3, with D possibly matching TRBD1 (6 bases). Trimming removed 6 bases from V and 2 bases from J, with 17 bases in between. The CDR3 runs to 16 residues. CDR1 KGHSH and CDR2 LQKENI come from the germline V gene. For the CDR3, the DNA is TGTGCCAGCTCGGGATACGGGGGGCGCGCTGGAAACACCATATATTTT. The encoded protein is CASSGYGGRAGNTIYF. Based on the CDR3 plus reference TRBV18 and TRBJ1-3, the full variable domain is NAGVMQNPRHLVRRRGQEARLRCSPMKGHSHVYWYRQLPEEGLKFMVYLQKENIIDESGMPKERFSAEFPKEGPSILRIQQVVRGDSAAYFCASSGYGGRAGNTIYFGEGSWLTVV.

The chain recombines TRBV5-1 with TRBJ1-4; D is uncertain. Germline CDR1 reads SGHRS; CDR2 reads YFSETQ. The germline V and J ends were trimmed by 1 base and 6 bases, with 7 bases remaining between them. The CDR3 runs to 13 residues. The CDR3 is CASSLSVDEKLFF. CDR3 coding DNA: TGCGCCAGCAGCTTGTCGGTGGATGAAAAACTGTTTTTT.

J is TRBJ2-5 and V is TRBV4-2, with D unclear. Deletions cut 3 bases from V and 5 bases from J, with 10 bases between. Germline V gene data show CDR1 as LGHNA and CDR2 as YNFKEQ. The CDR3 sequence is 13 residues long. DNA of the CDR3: TGTGCCAGCAGCCAGGGCTCTACTGAGACCCAGTACTTC. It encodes CASSQGSTETQYF.

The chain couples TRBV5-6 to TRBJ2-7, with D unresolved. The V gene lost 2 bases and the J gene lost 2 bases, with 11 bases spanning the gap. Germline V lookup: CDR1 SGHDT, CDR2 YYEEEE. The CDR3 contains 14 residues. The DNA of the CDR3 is TGTGCCAGCAGCTTACTCCAGGCTACCTACGAGCAGTACTTC. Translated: CASSLLQATYEQYF.

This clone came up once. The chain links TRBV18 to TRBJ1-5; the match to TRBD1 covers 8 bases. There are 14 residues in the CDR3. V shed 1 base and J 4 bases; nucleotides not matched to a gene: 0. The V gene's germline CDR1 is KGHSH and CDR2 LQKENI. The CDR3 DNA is TGTGCCAGCTCACCACGACAGGGGAATCAGCCCCAGCATTTT. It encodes CASSPRQGNQPQHF.

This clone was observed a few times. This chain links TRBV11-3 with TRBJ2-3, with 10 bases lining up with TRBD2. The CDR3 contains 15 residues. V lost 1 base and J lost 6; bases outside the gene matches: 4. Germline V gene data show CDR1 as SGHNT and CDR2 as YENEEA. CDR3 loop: CASSLASGSPDTQYF. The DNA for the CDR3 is TGTGCCAGCAGCTTAGCTAGCGGGAGCCCCGATACGCAGTATTTT. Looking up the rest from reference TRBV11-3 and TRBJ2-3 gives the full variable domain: EAGVVQSPRYKIIEKKQPVAFWCNPISGHNTLYWYLQNLGQGPELLIRYENEEAVDDSQLPKDRFSAERLKGVDSTLKIQPAELGDSAVYLCASSLASGSPDTQYFGPGTRLTVL.